This note documents a single TCR beta chain sequence. The sample originates from a study of blood T cell repertoires in COVID-19. Sequencing was performed with immunoSEQ multiplex PCR; in TCRdb, only in-frame clones are kept and a portion is missing. Of more than 250,000 clones listed, 70% to 90% were seen once; the top ten hold approximately 1.8%. With V trimmed by 3 bases and J by 7 bases, 11 bases remained unmatched. Germline V lookup: CDR1 SGHVS, CDR2 FQNEAQ. The CDR3 length is 15 residues. This chain links TRBV7-8 with TRBJ1-2; 7 positions agree with TRBD1. The TCR sequence derives from a woman aged 25 to 39 with COVID-19, enrolled during active disease. The sequencing sample was made of peripheral blood. CDR3 nucleotide sequence: TGTGCCAGCAGCTTTTTAAGTCAGGGGGTGGGTGGCTACACCTTC. Translating it yields CASSFLSQGVGGYTF.